This is a list of T cell receptor beta chains from one sample in a study of cytomegalovirus exposure and HLA in healthy donors. Generated by immunoSEQ multiplex PCR, the TCRdb table keeps only in-frame clones and is missing some. In the table there are tens of thousands of clones, roughly three quarters of which are singletons. Specimen: PBMCs. All receptors come from a woman between 40 and 50 years old in good health and CMV-seropositive. Each CDR3 is given with its conserved first and last residue.

>TRBJ1-2|TRBV2
CASRPTGVYGYTF
>TRBJ2-7|TRBV18
CASSPRGQGANEQYF
>TRBJ2-7|TRBV6-1
CASSEGLATHEQYF
>TRBJ2-1|TRBV6-5
CASSTLGTPDNEQFF
>TRBJ1-6|TRBV5-8
CASSFYQGVDSPLHF
>TRBJ2-7|TRBV18
CASSPAPTGRSYEQYF
>TRBJ1-1|TRBV18
CASSFREDTEAFF
>TRBJ2-1|TRBV4-2
CASSRPRGGSGRASYNEQFF
>TRBJ2-5|TRBV5-4
CASSSYQETQYF
>TRBJ2-5|TRBV15
CATSRGDTGQPIRETQYF
>TRBJ2-3|TRBV5-1
CASRRIYGGPTTDTQYF
>TRBJ2-3|TRBV30
CAWSVDVSGGAADTQYF
>TRBJ2-2|TRBV2
CAGGTGGTGELFF
>TRBJ1-5|TRBV9
CASSPGFYSNQPQHF
>TRBJ1-5|TRBV6-1
CASSGAQPQHF
>TRBJ2-2|TRBV15
CATSRAPQAWAGELFF
>TRBJ2-1|TRBV9
CASSPRKGAGNEQFF
>TRBJ2-1|TRBV29-1
CSVEDRGVGLGYNEQFF
>TRBJ1-5|TRBV28
CASSLTGPNQPQHF
>TRBJ1-2|TRBV5-1
CASSFADRDYGYTF
>TRBJ2-5|TRBV15
CATSRDRVETQYF
>TRBJ2-1|TRBV16
CASSQSGQYNEQFF
>TRBJ2-3|TRBV7-8
CASSYGTDTDTQYF
>TRBJ2-4|TRBV5-5
CASSLVSGSLFGAKNIQYF
>TRBJ1-6|TRBV30
CAWGAGGAYNSPLHF
>TRBJ1-5|TRBV10-3
CAISGGDGGQPQHF
>TRBJ1-1|TRBV6-1
CASRTGEANTEAFF
>TRBJ2-5|TRBV5-5
CASSPPGQETQYF
>TRBJ2-5|TRBV9
CASSVRAGGSQETQYF
>TRBJ1-4|TRBV7-8
CASSPRTGEKLFF
>TRBJ2-1|TRBV7-8
CASSIGQGSNEQFF
>TRBJ1-5|TRBV25-1
CASSADRNQPQHF
>TRBJ2-7|TRBV6-1
CASSLAGGPYEQYF
>TRBJ2-4|TRBV29-1
CSVGISRDGNIQYF
>TRBJ1-3|TRBV30
CAWKQGSSGNTIYF
>TRBJ1-1|TRBV5-1
CASSWGTANTEAFF
>TRBJ1-5|TRBV2
CASMDRPGQPQHF
>TRBJ2-1|TRBV5-1
CASSSVPSGGGYNEQFF
>TRBJ1-1|TRBV4-1
CASSQNRGPNTEAFF
>TRBJ2-1|TRBV30
CAWILPSPSGGTYEQFF
>TRBJ2-5|TRBV15
CATSRDLGETQYF
>TRBJ1-3|TRBV30
CAWSQMTGSGNTIYF
>TRBJ2-7|TRBV7-8
CASSSLYEQYF
>TRBJ1-5|TRBV25-1
CASSGSDRGLYQPQHF
>TRBJ1-4|TRBV7-9
CASSLEPTVWGEKLFF
>TRBJ2-3|TRBV5-6
CASSPRSGESTDTQYF
>TRBJ2-2|TRBV7-9
CASSTGLTNTGELFF